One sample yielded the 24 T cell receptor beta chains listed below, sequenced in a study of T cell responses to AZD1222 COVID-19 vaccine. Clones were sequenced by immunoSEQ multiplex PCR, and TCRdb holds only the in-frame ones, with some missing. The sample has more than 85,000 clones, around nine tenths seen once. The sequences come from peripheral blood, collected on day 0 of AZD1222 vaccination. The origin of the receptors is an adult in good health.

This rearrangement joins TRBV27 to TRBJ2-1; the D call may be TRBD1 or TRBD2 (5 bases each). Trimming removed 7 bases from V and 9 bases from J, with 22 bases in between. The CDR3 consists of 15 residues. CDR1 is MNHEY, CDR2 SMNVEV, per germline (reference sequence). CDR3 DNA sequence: TGTGCCAGCAACCGGGGCCAGGGAGTGGCTGGTGAGCAGTTCTTC. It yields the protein CASNRGQGVAGEQFF.

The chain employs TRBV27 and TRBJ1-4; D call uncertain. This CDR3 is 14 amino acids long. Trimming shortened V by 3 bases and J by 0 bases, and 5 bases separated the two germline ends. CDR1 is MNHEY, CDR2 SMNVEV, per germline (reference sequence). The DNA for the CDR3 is TGTGCCAGCAGTTTCTCGGCAACTAATGAAAAACTGTTTTTT. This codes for CASSFSATNEKLFF.

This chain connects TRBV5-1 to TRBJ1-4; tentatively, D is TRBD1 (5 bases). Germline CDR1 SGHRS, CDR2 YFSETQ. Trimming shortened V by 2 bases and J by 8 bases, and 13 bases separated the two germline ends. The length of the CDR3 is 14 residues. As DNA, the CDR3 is TGCGCCAGCAGCTTCGGGGGAGTACGCGAAAAACTGTTTTTT. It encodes CASSFGGVREKLFF.

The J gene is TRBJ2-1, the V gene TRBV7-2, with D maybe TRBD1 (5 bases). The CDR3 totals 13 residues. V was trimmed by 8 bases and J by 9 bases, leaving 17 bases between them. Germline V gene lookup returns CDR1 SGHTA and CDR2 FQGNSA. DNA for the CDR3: TGTGCCAGCGACTCGGGCGTTCAGGGTGAGCAGTTCTTC. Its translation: CASDSGVQGEQFF.

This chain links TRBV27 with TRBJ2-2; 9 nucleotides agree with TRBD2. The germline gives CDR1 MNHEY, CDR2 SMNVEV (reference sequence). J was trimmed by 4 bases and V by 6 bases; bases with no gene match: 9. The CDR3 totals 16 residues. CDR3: CASRGLAGAPTGELFF. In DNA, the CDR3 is TGTGCCAGCAGGGGATTAGCGGGGGCCCCCACCGGGGAGCTGTTTTTT.

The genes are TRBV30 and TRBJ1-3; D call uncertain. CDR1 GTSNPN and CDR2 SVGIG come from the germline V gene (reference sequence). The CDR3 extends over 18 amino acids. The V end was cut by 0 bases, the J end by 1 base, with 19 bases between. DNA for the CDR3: TGTGCCTGGAGTGTACCGACATCGAGAGACGATTCTGGAAACACCATATATTTT. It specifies CAWSVPTSRDDSGNTIYF.

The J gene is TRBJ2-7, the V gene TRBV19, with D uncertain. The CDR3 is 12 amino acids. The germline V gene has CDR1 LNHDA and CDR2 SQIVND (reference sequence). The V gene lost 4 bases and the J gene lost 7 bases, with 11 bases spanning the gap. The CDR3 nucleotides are TGTGCCAGTAGTAACCAATTGGGGGAGCAGTACTTC. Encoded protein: CASSNQLGEQYF.

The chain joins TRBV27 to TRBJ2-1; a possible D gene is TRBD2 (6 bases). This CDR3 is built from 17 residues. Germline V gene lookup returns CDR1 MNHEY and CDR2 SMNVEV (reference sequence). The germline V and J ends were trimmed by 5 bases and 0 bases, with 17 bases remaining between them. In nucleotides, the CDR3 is TGTGCCAGCAGTCCCGACTGGCGGGGCCACTCCTACAATGAGCAGTTCTTC. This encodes CASSPDWRGHSYNEQFF.

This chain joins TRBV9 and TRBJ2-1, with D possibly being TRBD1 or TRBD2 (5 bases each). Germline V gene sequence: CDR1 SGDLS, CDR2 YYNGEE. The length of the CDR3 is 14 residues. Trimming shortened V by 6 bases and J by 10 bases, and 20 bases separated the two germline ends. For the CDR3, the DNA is TGTGCCAGCAACCCGGGGCCCGGTTTCATCGAGCAGTTCTTC. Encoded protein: CASNPGPGFIEQFF.

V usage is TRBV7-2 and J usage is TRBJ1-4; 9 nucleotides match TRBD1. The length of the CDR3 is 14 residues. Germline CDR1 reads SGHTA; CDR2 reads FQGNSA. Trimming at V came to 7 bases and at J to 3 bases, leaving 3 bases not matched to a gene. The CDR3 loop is CASTGDRANEKLFF. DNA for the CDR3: TGTGCCAGCACCGGGGACAGGGCTAATGAAAAACTGTTTTTT.

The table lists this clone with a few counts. The CDR3 here is CASIQGDSSTDTQYF. In DNA, the CDR3 is TGTGCCAGTATCCAGGGGGACAGCAGCACAGATACGCAGTATTTT. The gene calls are TRBV19 and TRBJ2-3, with 7 bases lining up with TRBD1. The ends lost 7 bases at V and 0 bases at J; junction bases unmatched: 7. The CDR3 covers 15 residues. Germline lookup yields CDR1 LNHDA and CDR2 SQIVND (reference sequence).

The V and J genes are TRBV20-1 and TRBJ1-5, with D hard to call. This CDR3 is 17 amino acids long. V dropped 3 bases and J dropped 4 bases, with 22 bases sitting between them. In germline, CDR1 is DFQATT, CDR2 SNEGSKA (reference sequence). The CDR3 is CSASRHRGTVKNQPQHF. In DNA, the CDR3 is TGCAGTGCTAGTCGTCACCGCGGAACAGTGAAAAATCAGCCCCAGCATTTT.

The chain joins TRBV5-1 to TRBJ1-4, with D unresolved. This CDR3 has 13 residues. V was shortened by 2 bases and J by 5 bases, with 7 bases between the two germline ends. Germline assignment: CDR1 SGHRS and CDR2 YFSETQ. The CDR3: CASSFEDNEKLFF. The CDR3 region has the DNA TGCGCCAGCAGCTTTGAGGACAATGAAAAACTGTTTTTT.

The CDR3 coding sequence is TGCGCCAGCAGCTTGACTTCTGGGGTTCGCACTGAAGCTTTCTTT. It codes for CASSLTSGVRTEAFF. The chain couples TRBV5-1 to TRBJ1-1, with unresolved D. Looked up from germline, CDR1 is SGHRS and CDR2 is YFSETQ. This CDR3 spans 15 amino acids. Trimming cost V 1 base and J 4 bases, with 14 bases left between them. Looking up the rest from reference TRBV5-1 and TRBJ1-1 gives the full variable domain: KAGVTQTPRYLIKTRGQQVTLSCSPISGHRSVSWYQQTPGQGLQFLFEYFSETQRNKGNFPGRFSGRQFSNSRSEMNVSTLELGDSALYLCASSLTSGVRTEAFFGQGTRLTVV.

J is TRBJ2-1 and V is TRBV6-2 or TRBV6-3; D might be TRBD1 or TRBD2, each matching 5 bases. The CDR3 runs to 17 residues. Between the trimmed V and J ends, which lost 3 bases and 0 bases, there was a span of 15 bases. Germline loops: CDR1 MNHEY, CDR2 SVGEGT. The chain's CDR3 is CASSYFNGGSSYNEQFF. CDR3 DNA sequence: TGTGCCAGCAGTTATTTTAATGGGGGATCCTCCTACAATGAGCAGTTCTTC.

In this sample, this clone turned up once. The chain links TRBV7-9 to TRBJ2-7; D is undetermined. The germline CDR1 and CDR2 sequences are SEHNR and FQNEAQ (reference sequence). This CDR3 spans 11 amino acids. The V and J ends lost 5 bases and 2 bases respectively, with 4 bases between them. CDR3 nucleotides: TGTGCCAGCAGCACCCCCTACGAGCAGTACTTC. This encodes CASSTPYEQYF.

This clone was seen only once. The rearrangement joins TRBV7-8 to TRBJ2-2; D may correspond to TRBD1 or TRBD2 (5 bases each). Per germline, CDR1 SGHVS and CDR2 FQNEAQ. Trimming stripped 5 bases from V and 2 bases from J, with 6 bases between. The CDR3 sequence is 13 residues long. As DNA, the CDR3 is TGTGCCAGCAGCGGGACCAACACCGGGGAGCTGTTTTTT. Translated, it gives CASSGTNTGELFF.

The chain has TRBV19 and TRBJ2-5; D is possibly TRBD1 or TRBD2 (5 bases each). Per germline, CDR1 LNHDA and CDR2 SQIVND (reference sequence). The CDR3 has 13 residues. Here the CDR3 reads CASGLTRGETQYF. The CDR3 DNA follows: TGTGCTTCGGGTCTCACGAGGGGAGAGACCCAGTACTTC. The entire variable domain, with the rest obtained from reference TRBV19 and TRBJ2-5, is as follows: DGGITQSPKYLFRKEGQNVTLSCEQNLNHDAMYWYRQDPGQGLRLIYYSQIVNDFQKGDIAEGYSVSREKKESFPLTVTSAQKNPTAFYLCASGLTRGETQYFGPGTRLLVL.

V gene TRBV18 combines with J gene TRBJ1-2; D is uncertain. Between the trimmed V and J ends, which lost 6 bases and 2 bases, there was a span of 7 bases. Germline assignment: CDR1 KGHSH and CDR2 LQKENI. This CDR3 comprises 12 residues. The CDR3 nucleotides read TGTGCCAGCTCCGGGTCAAACTATGGCTACACCTTC. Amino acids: CASSGSNYGYTF.

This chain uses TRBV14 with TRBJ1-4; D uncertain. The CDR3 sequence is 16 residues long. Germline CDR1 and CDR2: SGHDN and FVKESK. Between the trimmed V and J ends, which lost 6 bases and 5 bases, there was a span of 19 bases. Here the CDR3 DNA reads TGTGCCAGCAGACCTGGTGGGCGGGAAACAAATGAAAAACTGTTTTTT. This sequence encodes CASRPGGRETNEKLFF.

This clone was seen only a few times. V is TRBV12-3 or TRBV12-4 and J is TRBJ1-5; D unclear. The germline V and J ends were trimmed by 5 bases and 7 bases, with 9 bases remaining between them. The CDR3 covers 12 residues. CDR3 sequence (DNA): TGTGCCAGCAGTGGACCCCAACAGCCCCAGCATTTT. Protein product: CASSGPQQPQHF.

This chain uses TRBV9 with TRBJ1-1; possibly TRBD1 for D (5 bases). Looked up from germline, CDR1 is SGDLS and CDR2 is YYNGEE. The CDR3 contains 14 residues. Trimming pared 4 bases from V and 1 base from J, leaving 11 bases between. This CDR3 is CASSFGQTNTEAFF. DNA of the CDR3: TGTGCCAGCAGCTTTGGACAAACGAACACTGAAGCTTTCTTT.

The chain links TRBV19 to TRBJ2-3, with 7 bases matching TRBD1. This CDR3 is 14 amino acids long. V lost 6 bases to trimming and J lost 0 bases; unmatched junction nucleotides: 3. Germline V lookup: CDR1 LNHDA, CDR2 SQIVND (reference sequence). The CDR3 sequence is CASRRTGSTDTQYF. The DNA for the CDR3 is TGTGCCAGTAGGAGGACAGGCAGCACAGATACGCAGTATTTT.

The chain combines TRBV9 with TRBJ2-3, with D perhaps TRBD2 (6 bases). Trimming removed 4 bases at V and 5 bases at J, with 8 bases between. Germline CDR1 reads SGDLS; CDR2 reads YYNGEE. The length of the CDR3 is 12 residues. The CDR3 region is CASSLGGDTQYF. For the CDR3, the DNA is TGTGCCAGCAGCTTGGGGGGAGATACGCAGTATTTT.